The sequence of this T cell receptor beta chain was determined in a study of CD8+CD57+ T cells in acquired aplastic anemia. Overall study results and limits: Patients had roughly 31 CD8+ CDR3 sequences in common with controls (the shared set).

Profiles of TCR beta VDJ and CDR3 were generated from a genomic DNA template. TCRdb re-called the reads with MiXCR, one entry per CDR3 protein. This repertoire shows around 430,000 distinct CDR3 sequences, about a third found once; its top ten account for 0.82%. For sequencing, patients were chosen who had shown expansion of CD8+CD57+ cells by flow cytometry. Trimming took off 2 bases at V and 0 bases at J, with 11 bases between the two ends. The CDR3 covers 16 residues. The germline V gene encodes CDR1 LGHDT and CDR2 YNNKEL (reference sequence). Of note for this clonotype: Its target is unknown.

The clonotype comes from a human donor with aplastic anemia. Sequencing used sorted CD4+, CD8+, or CD8+CD57+ T cells (not recorded which) from PBMCs. The gene calls are TRBV3-1 and TRBJ2-1; D call uncertain. The CDR3 sequence: CASSQPDGISYNEQFF. The CDR3 DNA reads TGTGCCAGCAGCCAACCCGATGGTATCTCCTACAATGAGCAGTTCTTC.